These 9 T cell receptor beta chains originate from one sample sequenced in a study of blood T cell repertoires in COVID-19. Assay: immunoSEQ multiplex PCR; the TCRdb copy retains only in-frame clones and omits some. Among around 160,000 clones listed, around nine tenths were seen once. The sample comprised peripheral blood. These receptors came from a man in his 60s with active or convalescent COVID-19.

This chain joins TRBV28 and TRBJ1-1; 7 bases map to TRBD1. V lost 7 bases and J lost 3; bases outside the gene matches: 14. The CDR3 loop spans 16 amino acids. CDR1 MDHEN and CDR2 SYDVKM come from the germline V gene. CDR3 DNA sequence: TGTGCCAGCACTTTTTCCCTGGGACAGAGCTACACTGAAGCTTTCTTT. Protein: CASTFSLGQSYTEAFF. Supplemented by reference TRBV28 and TRBJ1-1, the full variable domain reads DVKVTQSSRYLVKRTGEKVFLECVQDMDHENMFWYRQDPGLGLRLIYFSYDVKMKEKGDIPEGYSVSREKKERFSLILESASTNQTSMYLCASTFSLGQSYTEAFFGQGTRLTVV.

The V and J genes are TRBV7-6 and TRBJ1-2, with TRBD1 matching 8 bases. The CDR3 covers 17 residues. V lost 5 bases to trimming and J lost 2 bases; unmatched junction nucleotides: 13. Per the germline V gene, CDR1 is SGHVS and CDR2 is FNYEAQ. CDR3 protein: CASSRQPGQGGNYGYTF. Here the CDR3 DNA reads TGTGCCAGCAGCCGACAACCCGGACAGGGAGGGAACTATGGCTACACCTTC.

This clone was detected only once. The genes are TRBV3-1 (or the pseudogene TRBV3-2) and TRBJ1-4; 10 bases agree with TRBD1. The germline V gene has CDR1 LGHDT and CDR2 YNNKEL (reference sequence). V lost 2 bases, J lost 6 bases, and 6 bases stayed unmatched. CDR3 length equals 16 residues. The CDR3 DNA follows: TGTGCCAGCAGCCAACAGCCGGGACAGGGGTATGAAAAACTGTTTTTT. Protein sequence: CASSQQPGQGYEKLFF.

The sample holds a few counts of this clone. This chain connects TRBV6-1 to TRBJ1-4; maybe TRBD1 (6 bases). V shed 0 bases and J shed 0 bases, with 14 bases lying between them. The CDR3 has 18 residues. CDR1 is MNHNS, CDR2 SASEGT, per germline. In DNA, the CDR3 is TGTGCCAGCAGTGAAGCGCTTCGACAGGTCGCAACTAATGAAAAACTGTTTTTT. This sequence encodes CASSEALRQVATNEKLFF.

The rearrangement joins TRBV5-4 to TRBJ1-2; D is unclear. The CDR3 runs 14 residues. Germline V gene lookup returns CDR1 SGHNT and CDR2 YYREEE (reference sequence). V lost 3 bases and J 8 bases, leaving 17 bases between the germline ends. CDR3 bases: TGTGCCAGCAGCTCGGAGCATTCCGTGGAAGGCTACACCTTC. The encoded protein is CASSSEHSVEGYTF.

This rearrangement joins TRBV7-9 to TRBJ1-1; D not resolved. Germline V gene data show CDR1 as SEHNR and CDR2 as FQNEAQ (reference sequence). With 2 bases removed from V and 3 bases from J, the gap between germline ends came to 7 bases. CDR3 length equals 13 residues. CDR3 loop: CASSLQEDTEAFF. The DNA for the CDR3 is TGTGCCAGCAGCTTACAGGAGGACACTGAAGCTTTCTTT.

There are a few counts of this clone. The chain is built from TRBV2 and TRBJ2-7, with 13 positions matching TRBD2. The CDR3 totals 16 residues. V shed 3 bases, J shed 5 bases, and the junction held 7 bases outside the gene matches. CDR1 is SNHLY, CDR2 FYNNEI, per germline. CDR3 sequence: CASSDRTSGSFDEQYF. CDR3 in DNA: TGTGCCAGCAGTGACAGGACTAGCGGGAGTTTCGACGAGCAGTACTTC.

The chain recombines TRBV10-3 with TRBJ2-6, with TRBD1 identical over 10 bases. Looked up from germline, CDR1 is ENHRY and CDR2 is SYGVKD. V shed 7 bases and J 2 bases; nucleotides not matched to a gene: 5. The length of the CDR3 is 16 residues. The CDR3 DNA reads TGTGCCATCAACGGACAGGGGGGCCCTGGGGCCAACGTCCTGACTTTC. Translating gives CAINGQGGPGANVLTF.

The rearrangement joins TRBV5-1 to TRBJ1-4, with TRBD1 identical over 7 bases. This CDR3 spans 15 amino acids. Germline V gene lookup returns CDR1 SGHRS and CDR2 YFSETQ. V gave up 5 bases and J gave up 5 bases; unmatched junction bases: 9. CDR3 bases: TGCGCCAGCAGACGGGACAGCCAAGCGAATGAAAAACTGTTTTTT. This encodes CASRRDSQANEKLFF.